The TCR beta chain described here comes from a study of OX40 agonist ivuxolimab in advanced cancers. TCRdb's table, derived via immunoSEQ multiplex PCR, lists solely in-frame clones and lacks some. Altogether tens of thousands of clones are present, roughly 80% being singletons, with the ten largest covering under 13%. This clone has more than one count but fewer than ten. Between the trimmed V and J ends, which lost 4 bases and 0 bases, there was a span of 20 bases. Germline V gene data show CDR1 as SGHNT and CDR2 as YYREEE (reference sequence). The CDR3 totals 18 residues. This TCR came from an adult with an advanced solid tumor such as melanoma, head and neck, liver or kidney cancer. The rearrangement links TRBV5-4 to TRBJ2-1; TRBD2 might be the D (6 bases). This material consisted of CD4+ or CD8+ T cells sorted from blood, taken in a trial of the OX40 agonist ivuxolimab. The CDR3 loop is CASSTGGSSADSYNEQFF. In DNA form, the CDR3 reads TGTGCCAGCAGCACCGGTGGGTCTAGCGCCGACTCCTACAATGAGCAGTTCTTC.